The rows below give T cell receptor beta chains drawn from one sample of a study of OX40 agonist ivuxolimab in advanced cancers. TCRdb keeps only in-frame clones here, not all; method: immunoSEQ multiplex PCR. Of approximately 88,000 clones in the sample, more than 70% were seen once. The sequencing used CD4+ or CD8+ T cells sorted from blood, collected in a trial of the OX40 agonist ivuxolimab. These receptors were collected from an adult with an advanced solid tumor such as melanoma, head and neck, liver or kidney cancer. Each CDR3 is given with its conserved first and last residue. D genes are given only for firm matches. Rows give clone size only sometimes, using once, few, many, or a class for an expanded clone.

abundance	j_gene	d_gene	v_gene	CDR3aa	CDR3nt
.	TRBJ2-7	.	TRBV10-3	CAISEIGGFGEQYF	TGTGCCATCAGTGAGATAGGGGGTTTTGGCGAGCAGTACTTC
.	TRBJ2-7	.	TRBV18	CASSPQPRLSEQYF	TGTGCCAGCTCACCCCAGCCTAGGTTGAGTGAGCAGTACTTC
.	TRBJ1-5	TRBD1	TRBV28	CASMAGGTSNQPQHF	TGTGCCAGCATGGCAGGGGGCACTAGCAATCAGCCCCAGCATTTT
once	TRBJ1-5	.	TRBV6-1	CASSPTGNSNQPQHF	TGTGCCAGCAGCCCGACGGGGAACAGCAATCAGCCCCAGCATTTT
.	TRBJ2-1	.	TRBV19	CASYGTRYNEQFF	TGTGCCAGTTACGGTACTAGATACAATGAGCAGTTCTTC
few	TRBJ1-1	.	TRBV20-1	CSAPAATEAFF	TGCAGTGCCCCGGCCGCCACTGAAGCTTTCTTT
once	TRBJ1-2	.	TRBV10-2	CASSESPGRYGYTF	TGCGCCAGCAGTGAGTCGCCAGGGAGGTATGGCTACACCTTC
.	TRBJ2-3	.	TRBV25-1	CATQGDLGADTQYF	TGTGCCACCCAAGGGGACTTGGGGGCAGATACGCAGTATTTT
.	TRBJ2-7	TRBD1	TRBV5-5	CASSQRTGVDEQYF	TGTGCCAGCAGCCAAAGGACAGGGGTCGACGAGCAGTACTTC
.	TRBJ2-7	TRBD1	TRBV5-4	CASSLRGQGHLSSYEQYF	TGTGCCAGCAGCTTAAGGGGACAGGGCCATCTCAGCTCCTACGAGCAGTACTTC
.	TRBJ1-1	.	TRBV18	CASSPRGTPNTEAFF	TGTGCCAGCTCACCACGCGGGACACCGAACACTGAAGCTTTCTTT
once	TRBJ2-1	TRBD1	TRBV7-2	CASSLEGWRTGLRNEQFF	TGTGCCAGCAGCTTAGAAGGTTGGAGGACAGGGTTAAGGAATGAGCAGTTCTTC
.	TRBJ1-2	.	TRBV27	CASSFELAGVFYGYTF	TGTGCCAGCAGTTTCGAACTTGCCGGCGTCTTTTATGGCTACACCTTC
few	TRBJ1-1	.	TRBV30	CAWTVGGADTEAFF	TGTGCCTGGACTGTAGGGGGGGCCGACACTGAAGCTTTCTTT
.	TRBJ1-4	TRBD1	TRBV6-1	CASSEAWTGKATNEKLFF	TGTGCCAGCAGTGAAGCTTGGACAGGAAAAGCAACTAATGAAAAACTGTTTTTT
.	TRBJ2-2	.	TRBV19	CASSPRQLNTGELFF	TGTGCCAGTAGTCCGCGACAGTTGAACACCGGGGAGCTGTTTTTT
once	TRBJ2-3	TRBD1	TRBV19	CASSATGGGKQYF	TGTGCCAGTAGTGCCACAGGGGGCGGTAAGCAGTATTTT
.	TRBJ2-7	.	TRBV18	CASSPGTPSLSYEQYF	TGTGCCAGCTCACCCGGGACACCTTCTTTGTCCTACGAGCAGTACTTC
.	TRBJ1-2	.	TRBV19	CASSTPQGYGYTF	TGTGCCAGTAGTACACCCCAGGGCTATGGCTACACCTTC
.	TRBJ2-5	.	TRBV7-2	CASGRRTQETQYF	TGTGCCAGCGGCAGGCGGACCCAAGAGACCCAGTACTTC
.	TRBJ2-3	.	TRBV18	CASSRNGGSTDTQYF	TGTGCCAGCTCACGGAATGGGGGTAGCACAGATACGCAGTATTTT
.	TRBJ2-2	.	TRBV18	CASSPGAGPGELFF	TGTGCCAGCTCACCAGGAGCAGGGCCCGGGGAGCTGTTTTTT
.	TRBJ2-1	.	TRBV11-3	CASSLEVDNEQFF	TGTGCCAGCAGCTTAGAAGTAGACAATGAGCAGTTCTTC
.	TRBJ2-5	.	TRBV7-2	CASSLSRGETQYF	TGTGCCAGCAGCTTAAGCAGGGGTGAGACCCAGTACTTC
.	TRBJ2-3	.	TRBV19	CASSIYHTTDTQYF	TGTGCCAGTAGTATATATCATACCACAGATACGCAGTATTTT
few	TRBJ1-1	.	TRBV6-1	CASSEAAAVNTEAFF	TGTGCCAGCAGTGAAGCTGCAGCCGTGAACACTGAAGCTTTCTTT
.	TRBJ2-7	.	TRBV5-4	CASSDPDSSYEQYF	TGTGCCAGCAGCGACCCGGACAGCTCCTACGAGCAGTACTTC
.	TRBJ2-1	.	TRBV7-3	CASSLTEANEQFF	TGTGCCAGCAGCTTAACGGAGGCCAATGAGCAGTTCTTC
.	TRBJ1-2	.	TRBV2	CASSEQPGQLSGYTF	TGTGCCAGCAGTGAGCAACCGGGACAATTGAGCGGCTACACCTTC
.	TRBJ2-3	TRBD2	TRBV29-1	CSFSGGTDTQYF	TGCAGCTTTAGCGGGGGGACAGATACGCAGTATTTT
.	TRBJ2-4	.	TRBV30	CAWNRGGGAQNIQYF	TGTGCCTGGAATCGGGGAGGGGGGGCCCAAAACATTCAGTACTTC
.	TRBJ2-7	TRBD2	TRBV4-3	CASSQVGLGEQYF	TGCGCCAGCAGCCAAGTGGGACTAGGAGAGCAGTACTTC
.	TRBJ1-6	.	TRBV2	CASSEPQGNNSPLHF	TGTGCCAGCAGTGAACCGCAGGGCAATAATTCACCCCTCCACTTT
.	TRBJ1-2	.	TRBV7-2	CASSLMPAEPKGYTF	TGTGCCAGCAGCTTAATGCCGGCGGAACCGAAAGGCTACACCTTC
few	TRBJ2-7	.	TRBV18	CASSPGTDYEQYF	TGTGCCAGCTCACCGGGGACGGACTACGAGCAGTACTTC